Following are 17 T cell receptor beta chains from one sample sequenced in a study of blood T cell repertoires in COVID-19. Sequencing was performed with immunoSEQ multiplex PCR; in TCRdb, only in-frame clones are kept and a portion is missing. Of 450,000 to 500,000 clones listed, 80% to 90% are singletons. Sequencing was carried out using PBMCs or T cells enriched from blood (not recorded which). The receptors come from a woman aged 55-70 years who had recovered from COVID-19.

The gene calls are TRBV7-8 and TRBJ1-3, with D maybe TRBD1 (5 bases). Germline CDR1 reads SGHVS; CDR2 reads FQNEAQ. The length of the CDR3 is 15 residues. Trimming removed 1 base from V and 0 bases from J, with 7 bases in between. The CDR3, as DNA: TGTGCCAGCAGCTTAGGACAGACCTCTGGAAACACCATATATTTT. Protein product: CASSLGQTSGNTIYF.

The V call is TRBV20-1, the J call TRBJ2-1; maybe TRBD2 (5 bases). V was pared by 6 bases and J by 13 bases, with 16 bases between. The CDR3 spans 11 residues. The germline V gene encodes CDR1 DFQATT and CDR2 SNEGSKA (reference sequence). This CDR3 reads CSAGGSTGQFF. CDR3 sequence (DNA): TGCAGTGCCGGCGGGTCCACCGGACAGTTCTTC.

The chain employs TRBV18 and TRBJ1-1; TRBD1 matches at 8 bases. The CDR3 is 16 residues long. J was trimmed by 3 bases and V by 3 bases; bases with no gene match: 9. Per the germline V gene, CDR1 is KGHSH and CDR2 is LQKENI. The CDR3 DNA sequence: TGTGCCAGCTCACCCCGGACAGGGTCTTCGGACACTGAAGCTTTCTTT. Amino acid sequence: CASSPRTGSSDTEAFF.

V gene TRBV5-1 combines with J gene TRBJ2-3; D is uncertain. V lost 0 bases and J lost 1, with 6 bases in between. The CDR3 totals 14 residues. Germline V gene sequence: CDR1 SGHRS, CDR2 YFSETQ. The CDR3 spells CASSLARGTDTQYF. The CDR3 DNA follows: TGCGCCAGCAGCTTGGCTCGCGGCACAGATACGCAGTATTTT. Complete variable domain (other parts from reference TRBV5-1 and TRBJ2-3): KAGVTQTPRYLIKTRGQQVTLSCSPISGHRSVSWYQQTPGQGLQFLFEYFSETQRNKGNFPGRFSGRQFSNSRSEMNVSTLELGDSALYLCASSLARGTDTQYFGPGTRLTVL.

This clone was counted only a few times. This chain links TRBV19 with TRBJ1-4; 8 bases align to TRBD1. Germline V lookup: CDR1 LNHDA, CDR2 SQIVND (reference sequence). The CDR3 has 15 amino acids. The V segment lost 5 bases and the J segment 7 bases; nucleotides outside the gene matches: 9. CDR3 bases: TGTGCCAGTAGTCTACCGGGGACAGGAAGTGAAAAACTGTTTTTT. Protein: CASSLPGTGSEKLFF.

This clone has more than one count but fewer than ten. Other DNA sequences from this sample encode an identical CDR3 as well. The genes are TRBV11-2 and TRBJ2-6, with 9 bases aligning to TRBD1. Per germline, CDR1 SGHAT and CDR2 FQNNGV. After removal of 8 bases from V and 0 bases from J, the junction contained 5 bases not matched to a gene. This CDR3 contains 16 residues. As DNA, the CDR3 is TGTGCCAGCCGGGACAGGGCTAACTCTGGGGCCAACGTCCTGACTTTC. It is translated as CASRDRANSGANVLTF.

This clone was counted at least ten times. For the CDR3, the DNA is TGTGCCAGCAGCTTAGAAGGGACAGGGGCCGCACCCCTCCACTTT. Translating it yields CASSLEGTGAAPLHF. The rearrangement links TRBV7-2 to TRBJ1-6; 10 bases are shared with TRBD1. The V gene end was trimmed by 1 base and the J gene end by 11 bases; junction bases not matched to a gene: 5. The CDR3 spans 15 residues. Germline V gene data show CDR1 as SGHTA and CDR2 as FQGNSA.

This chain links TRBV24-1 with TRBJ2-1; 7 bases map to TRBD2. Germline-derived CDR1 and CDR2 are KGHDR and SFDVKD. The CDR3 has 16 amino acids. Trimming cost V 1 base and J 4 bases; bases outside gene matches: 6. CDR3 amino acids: CATSDFKGRVYNEQFF. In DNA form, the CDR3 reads TGTGCCACCAGTGATTTTAAGGGGAGGGTTTACAATGAGCAGTTCTTC.

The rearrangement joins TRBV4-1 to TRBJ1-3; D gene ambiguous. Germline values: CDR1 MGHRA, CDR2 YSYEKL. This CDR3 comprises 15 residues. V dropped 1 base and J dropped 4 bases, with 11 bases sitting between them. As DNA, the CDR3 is TGCGCCAGCAGCCAAGGAACGATCGCGGGAAACACCATATATTTT. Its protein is CASSQGTIAGNTIYF.

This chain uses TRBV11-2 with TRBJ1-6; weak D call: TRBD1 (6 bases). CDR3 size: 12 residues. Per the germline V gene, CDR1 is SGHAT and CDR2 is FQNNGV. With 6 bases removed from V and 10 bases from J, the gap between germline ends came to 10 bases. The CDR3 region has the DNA TGTGCCAGCAGGTACAGGGTCTCACCCCTCCACTTT. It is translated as CASRYRVSPLHF.

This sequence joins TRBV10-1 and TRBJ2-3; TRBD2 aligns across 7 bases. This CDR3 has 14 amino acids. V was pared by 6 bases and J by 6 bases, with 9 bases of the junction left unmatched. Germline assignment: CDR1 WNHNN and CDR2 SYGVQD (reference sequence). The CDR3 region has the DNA TGCGCCAGCAGCCCCGAGCGGGGTGTGGATACGCAGTATTTT. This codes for CASSPERGVDTQYF.

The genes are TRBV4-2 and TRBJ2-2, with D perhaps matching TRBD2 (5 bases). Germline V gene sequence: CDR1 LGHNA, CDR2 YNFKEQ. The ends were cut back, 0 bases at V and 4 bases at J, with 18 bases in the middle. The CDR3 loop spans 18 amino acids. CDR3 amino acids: CASSQDPVGLALTGELFF. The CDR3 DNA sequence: TGTGCCAGCAGCCAAGACCCGGTAGGACTGGCGCTCACCGGGGAGCTGTTTTTT.

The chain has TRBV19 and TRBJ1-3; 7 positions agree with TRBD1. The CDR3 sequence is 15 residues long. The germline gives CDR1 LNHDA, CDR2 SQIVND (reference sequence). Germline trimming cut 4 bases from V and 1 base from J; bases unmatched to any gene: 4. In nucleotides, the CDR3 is TGTGCCAGTAGTAGGGACAGAGGTTCTGGAAACACCATATATTTT. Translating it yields CASSRDRGSGNTIYF.

The CDR3 is CAIGGTGELFF. The CDR3 DNA reads TGTGCCATAGGGGGCACCGGGGAGCTGTTTTTT. The J gene is TRBJ2-2, the V gene TRBV6-5; perhaps TRBD1 as D (6 bases). From germline, CDR1 is MNHEY and CDR2 SVGAGI. Trimming took 10 bases from V and 4 from J, leaving 7 bases between them. This CDR3 contains 11 residues.

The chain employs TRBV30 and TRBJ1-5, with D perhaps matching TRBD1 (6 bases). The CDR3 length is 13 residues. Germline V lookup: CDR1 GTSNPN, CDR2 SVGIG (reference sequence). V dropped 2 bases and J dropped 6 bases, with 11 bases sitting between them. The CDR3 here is CAWSLGGTQPQHF. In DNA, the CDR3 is TGTGCCTGGAGTCTAGGGGGAACTCAGCCCCAGCATTTT.

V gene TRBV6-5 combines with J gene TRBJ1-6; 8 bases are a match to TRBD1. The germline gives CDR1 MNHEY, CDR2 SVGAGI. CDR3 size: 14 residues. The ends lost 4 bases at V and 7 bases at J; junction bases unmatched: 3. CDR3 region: CASSFHRGNSPLHF. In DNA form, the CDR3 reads TGTGCCAGCAGTTTTCACAGGGGGAATTCACCCCTCCACTTT.

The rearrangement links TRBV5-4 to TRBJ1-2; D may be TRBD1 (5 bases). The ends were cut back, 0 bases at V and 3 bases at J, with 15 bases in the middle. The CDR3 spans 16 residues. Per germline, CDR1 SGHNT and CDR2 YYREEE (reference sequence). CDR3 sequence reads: CASSLDPGKLYYGYTF. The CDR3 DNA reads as TGTGCCAGCAGCTTGGACCCAGGGAAGCTCTACTATGGCTACACCTTC.